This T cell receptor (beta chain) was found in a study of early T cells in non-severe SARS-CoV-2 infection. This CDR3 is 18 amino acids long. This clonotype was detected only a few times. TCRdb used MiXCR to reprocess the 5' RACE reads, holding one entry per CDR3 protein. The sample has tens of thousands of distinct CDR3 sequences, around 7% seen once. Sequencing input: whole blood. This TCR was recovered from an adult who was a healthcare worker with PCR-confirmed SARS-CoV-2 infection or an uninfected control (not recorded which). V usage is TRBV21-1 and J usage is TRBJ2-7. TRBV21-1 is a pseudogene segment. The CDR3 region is CASSKENTQKKSAYEQYF. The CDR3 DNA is TGTGCCAGCAGCAAAGAAAACACACAGAAAAAGTCTGCCTACGAGCAGTACTTC.